Presented here are 2 T cell receptor beta chains from one specimen sequenced in a study of follicular helper T cells after annual influenza vaccination. Time point noted: 2015-2016 season, pre-vaccination. The data were produced by immunoSEQ multiplex PCR, yet TCRdb's version contains in-frame clones alone and is incomplete. This sample has about 9,400 clones; roughly four fifths occur once, and the top ten carry about 1.6%. Sequenced material: CXCR5+ CD38- circulating T follicular helper cells from blood, taken on the day of influenza vaccination. As to subset: circulating Tfh, non-naive CD4+CXCR5+PD-1+ (ICOS+CD38+ or ICOS-CD38-). These receptors all come from an adult who received the influenza vaccine.

The chain combines TRBV6-5 with TRBJ2-7; no clear D. The V gene's germline CDR1 is MNHEY and CDR2 SVGAGI. This CDR3 region has 14 residues. V was pared by 5 bases and J by 3 bases, with 14 bases between. The CDR3 sequence: CASSLMERDYEQYF. The CDR3 nucleotides are TGTGCCAGCAGTCTAATGGAAAGAGACTACGAGCAGTACTTC.

The chain has TRBV5-1 and TRBJ2-1; D is uncertain. Per the germline V gene, CDR1 is SGHRS and CDR2 is YFSETQ. This CDR3 region has 13 residues. V gave up 5 bases and J gave up 5 bases, with 11 bases separating them. Here the CDR3 reads CASRPVSDNEQFF. CDR3 bases: TGCGCCAGCAGGCCGGTTAGTGACAATGAGCAGTTCTTC. Using reference TRBV5-1 and TRBJ2-1 for the parts outside the CDR3, the full variable domain is KAGVTQTPRYLIKTRGQQVTLSCSPISGHRSVSWYQQTPGQGLQFLFEYFSETQRNKGNFPGRFSGRQFSNSRSEMNVSTLELGDSALYLCASRPVSDNEQFFGPGTRLTVL.